The rows below give T cell receptor beta chains drawn from one sample of a study of T-cell reconstitution after alpha-beta-depleted transplantation in children. TCRdb independently ran MiXCR on the PCR reads; one entry per CDR3 protein. Counted here are 120,000 to 150,000 distinct CDR3 sequences, 8% to 10% occurring once; the ten biggest clones make up about a sixth. The sample here was PBMCs, mostly from graft donor cells, taken 180 days after TCRalphabeta/CD19-depleted stem cell transplant. The source is a female patient between 2 and 10 years old who had a stem cell transplant for congenital amegakaryocytic thrombocytopenia, so the T cells may come from the graft donor. CDR3s include the opening cysteine and the closing phenylalanine or tryptophan. The order of the fields is clone size, D gene, J gene, V gene, CDR3 DNA, CDR3 protein. A D gene is named only where the DNA matches it firmly. Rows may omit the clone size; those that give it use once, few, many or a size class.

clone size: few
D gene: NA
J gene: TRBJ2-1
V gene: TRBV20-1
CDR3 DNA: TGCAGTGCTAGAGGGTGGGGCCTCGGGGGCGCGGGAAATGAGCAGTTCTTC
CDR3 protein: CSARGWGLGGAGNEQFF

clone size: many
D gene: TRBD2
J gene: TRBJ2-3
V gene: TRBV20-1
CDR3 DNA: TGCAGTGCTAGCGGGGCCGGAGCGGGAGAGACAGATACGCAGTATTTT
CDR3 protein: CSASGAGAGETDTQYF

clone size: few
D gene: NA
J gene: TRBJ1-2
V gene: TRBV2
CDR3 DNA: TGTGCCAACCCGGTGTATGGCTACACCTTC
CDR3 protein: CANPVYGYTF

clone size: many
D gene: NA
J gene: TRBJ2-4
V gene: TRBV12-3/TRBV12-4
CDR3 DNA: TGTGCCAGCAGCAGGGGGGGTCCAGCCAAAAACATTCAGTACTTC
CDR3 protein: CASSRGGPAKNIQYF

clone size: few
D gene: TRBD1
J gene: TRBJ1-1
V gene: TRBV3-1
CDR3 DNA: TGTGCCAGCAGCCAAGATCCCATGACAGGGGTCGGGACTGAAGCTTTCTTT
CDR3 protein: CASSQDPMTGVGTEAFF

clone size: many
D gene: NA
J gene: TRBJ2-1
V gene: TRBV20-1
CDR3 DNA: TGCAGTGCCGCAACAAGCTCCTACAATGAGCAGTTCTTC
CDR3 protein: CSAATSSYNEQFF

clone size: few
D gene: NA
J gene: TRBJ2-3
V gene: TRBV12-3/TRBV12-4
CDR3 DNA: TGTGCCAGCAGGCCAACAGGGCCAGATACGCAGTATTTT
CDR3 protein: CASRPTGPDTQYF

clone size: NA
D gene: NA
J gene: TRBJ2-1
V gene: TRBV5-4
CDR3 DNA: TGTGCCAGCAGCTTGAGGCGTACTTATTTAAGCTCCTACAATGAGCAGTTCTTC
CDR3 protein: CASSLRRTYLSSYNEQFF

clone size: few
D gene: NA
J gene: TRBJ2-7
V gene: TRBV5-1
CDR3 DNA: TGCGCCAGCAGCTTGGTTGGGGGAAGCTTCTACGAGCAGTACTTC
CDR3 protein: CASSLVGGSFYEQYF

clone size: many
D gene: NA
J gene: TRBJ1-2
V gene: TRBV20-1
CDR3 DNA: TGCAGTGCTGTTGGCTATGGCTACACCTTC
CDR3 protein: CSAVGYGYTF

clone size: many
D gene: TRBD1
J gene: TRBJ2-1
V gene: TRBV5-1
CDR3 DNA: TGCGCCAGCAGCTTCGGACAGGACAATGAGCAGTTCTTC
CDR3 protein: CASSFGQDNEQFF

clone size: NA
D gene: NA
J gene: TRBJ2-5
V gene: TRBV21-1
CDR3 DNA: TGTGCCAGCAGCAAAGGGGTAATAAGGGACTTGCAAGAGACCCAGTACTTC
CDR3 protein: CASSKGVIRDLQETQYF

clone size: many
D gene: NA
J gene: TRBJ1-4
V gene: TRBV7-6
CDR3 DNA: TGTGCCAGCAGCTTAGCTGGGGTCGATGAAAAACTGTTTTTT
CDR3 protein: CASSLAGVDEKLFF

clone size: many
D gene: NA
J gene: TRBJ1-3
V gene: TRBV28
CDR3 DNA: TGTGCCAGCTTCCCAGGGGACTTGAGGGGCTCTGGAAACACCATATATTTT
CDR3 protein: CASFPGDLRGSGNTIYF

clone size: NA
D gene: TRBD2
J gene: TRBJ2-3
V gene: TRBV5-1
CDR3 DNA: TGCGCCAGCAGCTTTTATCTAGCGGGAGCAGGTTTAAGCACAGATACGCAGTATTTT
CDR3 protein: CASSFYLAGAGLSTDTQYF

clone size: once
D gene: TRBD2
J gene: TRBJ2-7
V gene: TRBV7-3
CDR3 DNA: TGTGCCAGCGGCCCTGCGTGGGAGGGTAGCTACGAGCAGTACTTC
CDR3 protein: CASGPAWEGSYEQYF

clone size: NA
D gene: NA
J gene: TRBJ2-5
V gene: TRBV20-1
CDR3 DNA: TGCAGTGGAAGCAGGGGAGAGACCCAGTACTTC
CDR3 protein: CSGSRGETQYF

clone size: few
D gene: NA
J gene: TRBJ1-5
V gene: TRBV5-1
CDR3 DNA: TGCGCCAGCAGCCCCTGGGGGCAGGAGGGCAATCAGCCCCAGCATTTT
CDR3 protein: CASSPWGQEGNQPQHF

clone size: few
D gene: NA
J gene: TRBJ2-3
V gene: TRBV20-1
CDR3 DNA: TGCAGTGCTATTCTTCGCTTCACAGATACGCAGTATTTT
CDR3 protein: CSAILRFTDTQYF

clone size: many
D gene: NA
J gene: TRBJ2-5
V gene: TRBV5-1
CDR3 DNA: TGCGCCAGCAGATACGAAGAGACCCAGTACTTC
CDR3 protein: CASRYEETQYF

clone size: NA
D gene: TRBD2
J gene: TRBJ2-1
V gene: TRBV19
CDR3 DNA: TGTGCCAGTATCGGGACTAGCGGCAACAATGAGCAGTTCTTC
CDR3 protein: CASIGTSGNNEQFF

clone size: few
D gene: TRBD1
J gene: TRBJ2-7
V gene: TRBV27
CDR3 DNA: TGTGCCAGCAAGAGACAGGGGGCAAGCTACGAGCAGTACTTC
CDR3 protein: CASKRQGASYEQYF

clone size: many
D gene: TRBD2
J gene: TRBJ2-3
V gene: TRBV9
CDR3 DNA: TGTGCCAGCAGCGTAGGACCTGGGGGGGGCACAGATACGCAGTATTTT
CDR3 protein: CASSVGPGGGTDTQYF

clone size: many
D gene: NA
J gene: TRBJ2-3
V gene: TRBV20-1
CDR3 DNA: TGCAGTGCTCAGCGGATGGGGGGAGGAGATACGCAGTATTTT
CDR3 protein: CSAQRMGGGDTQYF

clone size: many
D gene: NA
J gene: TRBJ2-3
V gene: TRBV3-1
CDR3 DNA: TGTGCCAGCAGCCAAGCCCGCAAGACGCAGTATTTT
CDR3 protein: CASSQARKTQYF

clone size: NA
D gene: NA
J gene: TRBJ2-7
V gene: TRBV20-1
CDR3 DNA: TGCAGTGCTAGTAAGGGCAGGGAATACGAGCAGTACTTC
CDR3 protein: CSASKGREYEQYF

clone size: NA
D gene: NA
J gene: TRBJ2-7
V gene: TRBV20-1
CDR3 DNA: TGCAGTGCCCTACACGGGAGCTCCTACGAGCAGTACTTC
CDR3 protein: CSALHGSSYEQYF

clone size: few
D gene: NA
J gene: TRBJ2-3
V gene: TRBV5-1
CDR3 DNA: TGCGCCAGCAACACGGGGGGCAAGGATACGCAGTATTTT
CDR3 protein: CASNTGGKDTQYF

clone size: many
D gene: NA
J gene: TRBJ2-3
V gene: TRBV15
CDR3 DNA: TGTGCCAGCAGAGATCTATTACTAGACGCAGATACGCAGTATTTT
CDR3 protein: CASRDLLLDADTQYF

clone size: many
D gene: NA
J gene: TRBJ1-1
V gene: TRBV28
CDR3 DNA: TGTGCCAGCAGTTTGGCCCGAGAGGAAGCTTTCTTT
CDR3 protein: CASSLAREEAFF

clone size: NA
D gene: NA
J gene: TRBJ2-7
V gene: TRBV20-1
CDR3 DNA: TGCAGTGCCATAGGGATTAATGCCTACGAGCAGTACTTC
CDR3 protein: CSAIGINAYEQYF

clone size: NA
D gene: NA
J gene: TRBJ2-3
V gene: TRBV5-1
CDR3 DNA: TGCGCCAGCAGCTTGGTCTTATTGGGAGATACGCAGTATTTT
CDR3 protein: CASSLVLLGDTQYF

clone size: many
D gene: TRBD1
J gene: TRBJ2-5
V gene: TRBV20-1
CDR3 DNA: TGCAGTGCTAGGAGGGGTGGGACAGCCCAAGAGACCCAGTACTTC
CDR3 protein: CSARRGGTAQETQYF

clone size: many
D gene: NA
J gene: TRBJ2-2
V gene: TRBV12-3/TRBV12-4
CDR3 DNA: TGTGCCAGCAGTTTATACGGTATCGGAAACACCGGGGAGCTGTTTTTT
CDR3 protein: CASSLYGIGNTGELFF